One and the same sample provided the 11 T cell receptor beta chains below, sequenced in a study of human T cells and chemical hapten exposure. Noted time point: patch test 3, about 24 weeks after DPC sensitization. Treatment reported: therapeutic diphenylcyclopropenone sensitization with weekly scalp DPC. TCRdb passed the RACE reads through MiXCR, listing each CDR3 protein once. There are about 90,000 distinct CDR3 sequences in the sample; approximately 11% occur only once, and 1% to 1.2% lies in the top ten. Material: whole blood, obtained in connection with sensitization to the hapten diphenylcyclopropenone (DPC). These receptors were obtained from a woman aged 30 to 39 with alopecia areata. Some clones in this sample may be carry-over from other donors' samples.

The rearrangement joins TRBV28 to TRBJ1-5; D gene ambiguous. Trimming took off 6 bases at V and 0 bases at J, with 12 bases between the two ends. The germline gives CDR1 MDHEN, CDR2 SYDVKM. CDR3 length: 15 amino acids. CDR3 sequence: CASSSSDGSNQPQHF. The DNA of the CDR3 is TGTGCCAGCAGCTCCAGTGACGGTAGCAATCAGCCCCAGCATTTT.

In this sample, this clonotype turned up a few times. This chain joins TRBV20-1 and TRBJ2-4; 8 bases fit TRBD1. The germline gives CDR1 DFQATT, CDR2 SNEGSKA (reference sequence). The CDR3 covers 17 residues. The trim removed 5 bases at V and 0 bases at J, leaving 12 bases unmatched. CDR3 in DNA: TGCAGTGCTCCACGGACAGGGTTGGTTCTAGCCAAAAACATTCAGTACTTC. Amino acid sequence: CSAPRTGLVLAKNIQYF.

V gene TRBV7-2 combines with J gene TRBJ2-3; weak D call: TRBD2 (6 bases). The CDR3 extends over 13 amino acids. In germline, CDR1 is SGHTA, CDR2 FQGNSA. Trimming took off 4 bases at V and 5 bases at J, with 10 bases between the two ends. The CDR3 reads CTSSSRLEDTQYF. In DNA, the CDR3 is TGTACCAGCAGCTCCAGACTAGAAGATACGCAGTATTTT.

The chain couples TRBV7-2 to TRBJ1-2; TRBD1 agrees at 8 bases. Germline CDR1 SGHTA, CDR2 FQGNSA. This CDR3 has 17 amino acids. After removal of 5 bases from V and 3 bases from J, the junction contained 14 bases not matched to a gene. The CDR3 DNA reads as TGTGCCAGCAGCCCCACCACGGACAGGGACTTTGACTATGGCTACACCTTC. Amino acid sequence: CASSPTTDRDFDYGYTF.

This clonotype has a handful of counts. The chain uses TRBV9 and TRBJ2-1, with 8 bases matching TRBD2. The CDR3 sequence is 15 residues long. The V segment lost 6 bases and the J segment 3 bases; nucleotides outside the gene matches: 8. CDR1 is SGDLS and CDR2 is YYNGEE in the germline V gene. CDR3 sequence: CASTKSGSNYNEQFF. CDR3 nucleotide sequence: TGTGCCAGCACCAAGAGCGGGAGTAACTACAATGAGCAGTTCTTC.

This clonotype has only a few counts. The chain links TRBV3-1 to TRBJ2-5; D is possibly TRBD2 (6 bases). V was clipped by 6 bases and J by 6 bases, with 14 bases between them. The CDR3 runs to 13 residues. Germline lookup yields CDR1 LGHDT and CDR2 YNNKEL (reference sequence). The CDR3 DNA reads TGTGCCAGCAGTCTCCCCGGGGGAAAGACCCAGTACTTC. It yields the protein CASSLPGGKTQYF.

In its sample, this clonotype was seen a few times. The CDR3 here is CASRLTGVTEAFF. In DNA, the CDR3 is TGTGCCAGCAGACTCACAGGGGTCACTGAAGCTTTCTTT. This chain joins TRBV6-5 and TRBJ1-1; 7 nucleotides align to TRBD1. Germline CDR1 is MNHEY and CDR2 is SVGAGI. The CDR3 sequence is 13 residues long. The J segment lost 4 bases and the V segment lost 6 bases, leaving 5 bases of the junction unmatched.

In this sample, this clonotype turned up a few times. V gene TRBV10-1 combines with J gene TRBJ2-1, with unresolved D. This CDR3 has 15 amino acids. The V end was cut by 4 bases, the J end by 7 bases, with 17 bases between. Germline V gene data show CDR1 as WNHNN and CDR2 as SYGVQD (reference sequence). The CDR3 reads CASSASGSRNNEQFF. The CDR3 bases are TGCGCCAGCAGTGCCTCCGGGTCCAGGAATAATGAGCAGTTCTTC.

This clonotype was counted many times. V gene TRBV2 combines with J gene TRBJ1-1, with 9 bases matching TRBD1. Looked up from germline, CDR1 is SNHLY and CDR2 is FYNNEI. The trim removed 10 bases at V and 4 bases at J, leaving 10 bases unmatched. There are 14 residues in the CDR3. The CDR3 protein is CATLIQGAGTEAFF. CDR3 sequence (DNA): TGTGCCACACTTATACAGGGGGCAGGCACTGAAGCTTTCTTT.

This clonotype has a handful of counts. The chain joins TRBV5-5 to TRBJ2-3, with 7 bases matching TRBD2. The germline V gene encodes CDR1 SGHKS and CDR2 YYEKEE (reference sequence). The length of the CDR3 is 15 residues. Trimming took 4 bases from V and 2 from J; bases not matched to a gene: 7. The CDR3 region has the DNA TGTGCCAGCAGCCCCCTAGCGGAATCCACAGATACGCAGTATTTT. Translated: CASSPLAESTDTQYF.

There are many counts of this clonotype. The V gene is TRBV25-1, the J gene TRBJ1-1; D may be TRBD1 (5 bases). V gave up 0 bases and J gave up 5 bases, with 13 bases separating them. The CDR3 totals 15 residues. The germline gives CDR1 MGHDK, CDR2 SYGVNS. The CDR3: CASSEYTGRGTEAFF. The CDR3 DNA follows: TGTGCCAGCAGTGAATATACGGGGCGCGGGACTGAAGCTTTCTTT.